Here is one T cell receptor beta chain with its context. Its specificity is not known. The data belong to a study of CXCR3-negative and CXCR3-positive naive CD8 T cells. The study's findings and limits: From TRB CDR3 properties, TCR strength was inferred; surface CD5 did not differ between naive subsets. For memory CD8+ cells diversity was much lower, but both naive subsets had comparably high diversity. Against CXCR3-negative naive cells, CXCR3-positive naive cells showed more hydrophobic TRB CDR3s. TRBV-TRBJ usage was alike in naive CXCR3-negative and CXCR3-positive cells but differed in memory cells.

Among CD8+ T cells, naive ones were CD45RO-CCR7+CD27+CD95-. Germline V gene lookup returns CDR1 LGHNA and CDR2 YSLEER. CDR3 length: 14 amino acids. The libraries of TRB cDNA were constructed through 5' RACE using UMI labels. Each CDR3 protein gets one entry in TCRdb, which reprocessed the 5' RACE reads and gives no DNA. The sample includes roughly 130,000 distinct CDR3 sequences. The sequenced sample was naive CXCR3+ CD8+ T cells from blood. Subset denoted: CD45RO-CCR7+CD27+CD95- naive CD8+ T cells expressing CXCR3 (TNR3+). The TCR comes from a human donor in good health. Some clones in this sample may be carry-over from other donors' samples. The rearrangement joins TRBV4-3 to TRBJ1-2. CDR3 amino acids: CASSQDLSSRGYTF.